The entry that follows covers one TCR beta chain sequence. Its antigen is not identified. The record originates from a study of cytomegalovirus exposure and HLA in healthy donors. General study results and limits: Immune exposure information comprised only CMV serostatus.

Germline CDR1 is MDHEN and CDR2 is SYDVKM. This CDR3 region has 14 residues. V was clipped by 4 bases and J by 4 bases, with 14 bases between them. The PCR had 60 Vbeta and 13 Jbeta primers. Clones were sequenced by immunoSEQ multiplex PCR, and TCRdb holds only the in-frame ones, with some missing. The data contain a few hundred thousand clones, about 81% of them singletons. This receptor was taken from a woman aged 60 to 75 in good health and CMV-seropositive. The sequenced material came from PBMCs. The rearrangement joins TRBV28 to TRBJ2-7; weak D call: TRBD1 (5 bases). The CDR3 region is CASSSTGSPYEQYF. The CDR3, as DNA: TGTGCCAGCAGTTCCACAGGATCGCCTTACGAGCAGTACTTC.